This T cell receptor (beta chain) originates from a study of T cell changes during pregnancy in multiple sclerosis. The germline CDR1 and CDR2 sequences are SGHRS and YFSETQ. The CDR3 runs to 16 residues. V trimming: 2 bases; J trimming: 3 bases; junction bases outside the gene matches: 10. Only in-frame clones appear in the TCRdb table, and some are missing; sequencing was by immunoSEQ multiplex PCR. The sample includes about 30,000 clones, roughly 88% of them seen just once. This TCR was sampled from a female donor in good health, enrolled as a control in a pregnancy study. The chain employs TRBV5-1 and TRBJ2-7; TRBD1 aligns across 8 bases. The material was peripheral blood, obtained in the second trimester of pregnancy. The CDR3 DNA follows: TGCGCCAGCAGCTTACGGACAGGGTTCTGGGACTACGAGCAGTACTTC. This translates into CASSLRTGFWDYEQYF.